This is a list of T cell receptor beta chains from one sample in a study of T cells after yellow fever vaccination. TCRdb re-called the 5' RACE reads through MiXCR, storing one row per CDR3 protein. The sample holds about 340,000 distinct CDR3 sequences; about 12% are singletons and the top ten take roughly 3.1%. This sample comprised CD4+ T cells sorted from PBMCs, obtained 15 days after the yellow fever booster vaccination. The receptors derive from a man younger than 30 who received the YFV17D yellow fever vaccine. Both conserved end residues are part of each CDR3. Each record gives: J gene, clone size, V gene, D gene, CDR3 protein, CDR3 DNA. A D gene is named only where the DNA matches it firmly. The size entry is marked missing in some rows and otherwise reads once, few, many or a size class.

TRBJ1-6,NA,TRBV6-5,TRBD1,CASSHGTDSLGLEGSPLHF,TGTGCCAGCAGTCACGGGACAGACTCCCTAGGACTGGAAGGCTCACCCCTCCACTTT
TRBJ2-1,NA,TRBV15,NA,CATTGDPPYNEQFF,TGTGCCACCACGGGGGACCCACCCTACAATGAGCAGTTCTTC
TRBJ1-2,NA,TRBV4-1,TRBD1,CASSRPQGTGYTF,TGCGCCAGCAGCCGCCCACAGGGGACTGGCTACACCTTC
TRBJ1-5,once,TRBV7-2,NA,CASSLVSDMNQPQQF,TGTGCCAGCAGCTTAGTATCGGACATGAATCAGCCCCAGCAATTT
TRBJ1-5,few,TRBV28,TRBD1,CASRSRQGLFQPQHF,TGTGCCAGCAGATCTAGACAGGGGTTATTTCAGCCCCAGCATTTT
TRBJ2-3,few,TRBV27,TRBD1,CASSLYRGQDTQYF,TGTGCCAGCAGTTTGTACAGGGGGCAAGATACGCAGTATTTT
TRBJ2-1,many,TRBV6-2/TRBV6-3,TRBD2,CASSYSWRGGQGEQFF,TGTGCCAGCAGTTACTCCTGGCGGGGGGGCCAGGGTGAGCAGTTCTTC
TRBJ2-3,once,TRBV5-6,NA,CASSLNMDSMSTDTQYF,TGTGCCAGCAGCCTTAATATGGACAGCATGTCCACAGATACGCAGTATTTT
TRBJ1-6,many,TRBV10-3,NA,CAIQGQGDSPLHF,TGTGCCATCCAGGGGCAGGGAGACTCACCCCTCCACTTT
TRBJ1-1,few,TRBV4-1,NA,CASRKTVFGANTEAFF,TGCGCCAGCAGGAAGACAGTCTTCGGTGCGAACACTGAAGCTTTCTTT
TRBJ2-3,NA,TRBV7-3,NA,CASKKQANEDTQYF,TGTGCCAGCAAAAAACAGGCCAACGAGGATACGCAGTATTTT
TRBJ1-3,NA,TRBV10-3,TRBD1,CAINGQGAGNTIYF,TGTGCCATCAACGGACAGGGGGCTGGAAACACCATATATTTT
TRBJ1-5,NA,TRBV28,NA,CASGSSNQPQHF,TGTGCCAGCGGCAGTTCCAATCAGCCCCAGCATTTT
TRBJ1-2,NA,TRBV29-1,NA,CSVEREGPAYGYTF,TGCAGCGTTGAAAGAGAGGGACCGGCCTATGGCTACACCTTC
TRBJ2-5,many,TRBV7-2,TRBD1,CASSRGQVGETQYF,TGTGCCAGCAGCCGCGGACAGGTTGGAGAGACCCAGTACTTC
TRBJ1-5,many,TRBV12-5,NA,CASGPSSGQPQHF,TGTGCTAGTGGTCCCTCCTCTGGTCAGCCCCAGCATTTT
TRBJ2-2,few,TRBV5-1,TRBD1,CASSLRQGAVSGELFF,TGCGCCAGCAGCTTGAGGCAGGGGGCTGTGAGCGGGGAGCTGTTTTTT
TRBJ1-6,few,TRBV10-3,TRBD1,CAIGTGNSPLHF,TGTGCCATCGGGACAGGGAATTCACCCCTCCACTTT
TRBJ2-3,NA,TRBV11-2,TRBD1,CASSLDRDHTQYF,TGTGCCAGCAGCTTGGACAGGGACCATACGCAGTATTTT
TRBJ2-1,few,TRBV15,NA,CATASLGGSNEQFF,TGTGCCACCGCGTCGCTTGGGGGTTCAAATGAGCAGTTCTTC
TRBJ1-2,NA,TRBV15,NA,CATSRDSAYGYTF,TGTGCCACCAGCAGAGACTCTGCGTATGGCTACACCTTC
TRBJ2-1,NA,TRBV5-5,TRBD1,CASSPKTRQGGDEQFF,TGTGCCAGCAGCCCTAAGACCCGACAGGGGGGAGATGAGCAGTTCTTC
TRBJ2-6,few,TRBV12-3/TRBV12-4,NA,CASSRPGAINVLTF,TGTGCCAGCAGTCGCCCCGGGGCCATCAACGTCCTGACTTTC
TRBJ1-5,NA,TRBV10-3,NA,CAISEGPASNQPQHF,TGTGCCATCAGTGAGGGGCCAGCTAGCAATCAGCCCCAGCATTTT
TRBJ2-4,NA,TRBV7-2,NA,CASSLDRSNIQYF,TGTGCCAGCAGCTTAGACAGATCGAACATTCAGTACTTC
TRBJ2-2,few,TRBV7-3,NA,CASSVGENTGELFF,TGTGCCAGCAGCGTGGGGGAGAACACCGGGGAGCTGTTTTTT
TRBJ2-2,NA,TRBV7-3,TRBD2,CASSLSRTSGAGRELFF,TGTGCCAGCAGCTTAAGCCGGACTAGCGGGGCCGGCAGGGAGCTGTTTTTT
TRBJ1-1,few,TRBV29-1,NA,CSASAGRVTEAFF,TGCAGCGCCTCGGCAGGCAGGGTCACTGAAGCTTTCTTT
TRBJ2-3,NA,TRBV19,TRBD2,CASSQRGGRDTQYF,TGTGCCAGTAGTCAGCGGGGGGGCCGAGATACGCAGTATTTT
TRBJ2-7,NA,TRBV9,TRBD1,CASSVTPGQGGEQYF,TGTGCCAGCAGCGTTACTCCGGGACAGGGGGGAGAGCAGTACTTC
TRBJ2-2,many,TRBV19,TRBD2,CASSRTSGGRVGELFF,TGTGCCAGTTCGAGGACTAGCGGGGGTAGGGTCGGGGAGCTGTTTTTT
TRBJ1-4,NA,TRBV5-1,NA,CASSLDGGGKEKLFF,TGCGCCAGCAGCTTGGATGGCGGGGGGAAAGAAAAACTGTTTTTT
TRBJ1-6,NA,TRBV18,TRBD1,CASSPLGQGRSPLHF,TGTGCCAGCTCACCACTCGGACAGGGTCGTTCACCCCTCCACTTT
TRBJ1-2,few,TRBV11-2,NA,CASTTIAGRNLGYTF,TGTGCCAGCACCACCATCGCGGGGCGCAACTTGGGCTACACCTTC
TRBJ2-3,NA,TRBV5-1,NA,CASSLGSAIDTQYF,TGCGCCAGCAGCTTGGGTAGCGCGATAGATACGCAGTATTTT
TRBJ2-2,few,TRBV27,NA,CASSLSVSPITGELFF,TGTGCCAGCAGTTTATCGGTCTCCCCCATTACCGGGGAGCTGTTTTTT
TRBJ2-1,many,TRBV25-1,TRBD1,CAAGQGGNEQFF,TGTGCCGCGGGACAGGGGGGCAATGAGCAGTTCTTC
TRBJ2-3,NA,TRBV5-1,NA,CASSLAAQSTDTQYF,TGCGCCAGCAGCTTGGCCGCCCAGAGCACAGATACGCAGTATTTT
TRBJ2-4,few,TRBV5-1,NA,CASSLAREAKNIQYF,TGCGCCAGCAGCTTGGCCAGGGAGGCCAAAAACATTCAGTACTTC
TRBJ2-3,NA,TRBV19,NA,CASSPQALTDTQYF,TGTGCCAGTAGCCCTCAGGCCCTCACAGATACGCAGTATTTT